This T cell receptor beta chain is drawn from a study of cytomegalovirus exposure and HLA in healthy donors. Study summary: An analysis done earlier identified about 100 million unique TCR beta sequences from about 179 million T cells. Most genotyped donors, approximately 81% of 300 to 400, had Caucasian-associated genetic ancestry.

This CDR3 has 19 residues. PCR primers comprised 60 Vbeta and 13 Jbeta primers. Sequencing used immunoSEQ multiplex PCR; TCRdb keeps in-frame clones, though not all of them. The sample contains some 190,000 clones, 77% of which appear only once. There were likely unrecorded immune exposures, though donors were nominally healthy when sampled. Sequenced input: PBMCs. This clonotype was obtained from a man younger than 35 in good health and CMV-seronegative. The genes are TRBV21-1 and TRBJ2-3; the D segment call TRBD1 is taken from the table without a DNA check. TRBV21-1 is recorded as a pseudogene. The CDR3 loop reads CASSKEASQGVPSTDTQYF. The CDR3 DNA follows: TGTGCCAGCAGCAAAGAGGCCAGCCAGGGGGTTCCTAGCACAGATACGCAGTATTTT.